The 10 T cell receptor beta chains reported below all come from one sample, sequenced in a study of cytotoxic CD8 clonotypes in ibrutinib-treated CLL. Sequencing used immunoSEQ multiplex PCR; TCRdb keeps in-frame clones, though not all of them. Of over 75,000 clones in the sample, approximately 78% were seen once. This material consisted of PBMCs, taken after 12 months of ibrutinib treatment. These receptors originate from a human donor with chronic lymphocytic leukemia.

The V and J genes are TRBV4-1 and TRBJ1-6; D gene unclear. The CDR3 has 16 residues. Per germline, CDR1 MGHRA and CDR2 YSYEKL. Trimming took off 0 bases at V and 8 bases at J, with 14 bases between the two ends. Written as DNA, the CDR3 is TGCGCCAGCAGCCAAGATCTTACCTACATTGATTCACCCCTCCACTTT. The encoded protein is CASSQDLTYIDSPLHF.

The chain links TRBV19 to TRBJ1-6, with 9 nucleotides matching TRBD1. Per the germline V gene, CDR1 is LNHDA and CDR2 is SQIVND (reference sequence). V lost 6 bases and J lost 9; bases outside the gene matches: 9. The CDR3 runs to 15 residues. CDR3 residues: CASSESGQGRSPLHF. The CDR3 DNA reads TGTGCCAGTAGCGAATCGGGACAGGGTCGTTCACCCCTCCACTTT.

The rearrangement uses TRBV6-1 and TRBJ2-7; D is possibly TRBD1 (5 bases). Trimming shortened V by 1 base and J by 2 bases, and 18 bases separated the two germline ends. The CDR3 runs to 17 residues. The germline gives CDR1 MNHNS, CDR2 SASEGT. The CDR3 spells CASSEGLGSREPYEQYF. The CDR3 bases are TGTGCCAGCAGTGAAGGTCTGGGTAGCAGGGAACCCTACGAGCAGTACTTC.

This clone was seen just once. The chain couples TRBV5-1 to TRBJ2-3; 7 bases are shared with TRBD1. CDR1 is SGHRS and CDR2 is YFSETQ in the germline V gene. The CDR3 spans 16 residues. Trimming at V came to 0 bases and at J to 0 bases, leaving 4 bases not matched to a gene. CDR3 region: CASSLGGGVSTDTQYF. CDR3 sequence (DNA): TGCGCCAGCAGCTTGGGAGGGGGCGTCAGCACAGATACGCAGTATTTT. The full variable domain, completed using reference TRBV5-1 and TRBJ2-3, is KAGVTQTPRYLIKTRGQQVTLSCSPISGHRSVSWYQQTPGQGLQFLFEYFSETQRNKGNFPGRFSGRQFSNSRSEMNVSTLELGDSALYLCASSLGGGVSTDTQYFGPGTRLTVL.

The rearrangement links TRBV28 to TRBJ1-2; D uncertain. Trimming took off 4 bases at V and 2 bases at J, with 14 bases between the two ends. Germline loops: CDR1 MDHEN, CDR2 SYDVKM. CDR3 length: 15 residues. CDR3 loop: CASSSPDGSNYGYTF. CDR3 DNA: TGTGCCAGCAGTTCCCCGGACGGGTCCAACTATGGCTACACCTTC.

The table lists this clone with many counts. V gene TRBV10-3 combines with J gene TRBJ1-2; TRBD1 matches at 7 bases. This CDR3 has 13 residues. Germline V gene sequence: CDR1 ENHRY, CDR2 SYGVKD. With 4 bases clipped from V and 5 bases from J, the junction kept 4 bases outside the gene matches. CDR3 loop: CAISGGQPYGYTF. The CDR3 DNA is TGTGCCATCAGTGGGGGACAGCCTTATGGCTACACCTTC.

The CDR3 bases are TGTGCCAGCAGCTCCGGGGAGATTACTAATGAAAAACTGTTTTTT. Encoded protein: CASSSGEITNEKLFF. The V gene is TRBV7-9, the J gene TRBJ1-4; D is ambiguous. V lost 4 bases and J 2 bases, leaving 11 bases between the germline ends. Germline assignment: CDR1 SEHNR and CDR2 FQNEAQ (reference sequence). The CDR3 is 15 residues long.

V usage is TRBV18 and J usage is TRBJ2-7; the D gene is possibly TRBD2 (5 bases). Germline V gene sequence: CDR1 KGHSH, CDR2 LQKENI. Trimming removed 2 bases at V and 2 bases at J, with 7 bases between. The CDR3 has 13 residues. The CDR3 spells CASSPSGTYEQYF. CDR3 nucleotide sequence: TGTGCCAGCTCACCATCGGGGACCTACGAGCAGTACTTC.

The V gene is TRBV11-3, the J gene TRBJ1-1; TRBD1 matches at 12 bases. This CDR3 has 16 amino acids. Germline-derived CDR1 and CDR2 are SGHNT and YENEEA. V was pared by 3 bases and J by 8 bases, with 10 bases of the junction left unmatched. The CDR3 coding sequence is TGTGCCAGCAGCTTTAGTCCGGGACAGGGGGCGAAAGAAGCTTTCTTT. Protein product: CASSFSPGQGAKEAFF.

The V gene is TRBV11-2, the J gene TRBJ2-3; 9 nucleotides match TRBD2. There are 14 residues in the CDR3. CDR1 is SGHAT and CDR2 is FQNNGV in the germline V gene. J lost 6 bases, V lost 5 bases, and 6 bases had no gene match. CDR3 sequence: CASSLTSGEDTQYF. The CDR3 DNA is TGTGCCAGCAGCCTGACTAGCGGCGAGGATACGCAGTATTTT.